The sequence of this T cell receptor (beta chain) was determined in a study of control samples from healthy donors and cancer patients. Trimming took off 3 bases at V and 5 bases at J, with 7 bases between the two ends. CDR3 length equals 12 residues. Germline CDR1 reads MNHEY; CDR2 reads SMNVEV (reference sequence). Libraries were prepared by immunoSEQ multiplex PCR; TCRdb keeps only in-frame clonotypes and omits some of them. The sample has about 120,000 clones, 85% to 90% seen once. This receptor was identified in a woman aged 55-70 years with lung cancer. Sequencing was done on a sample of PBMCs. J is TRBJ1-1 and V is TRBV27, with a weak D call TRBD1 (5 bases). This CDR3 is CASSFWGTEAFF. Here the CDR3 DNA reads TGTGCCAGCAGTTTTTGGGGGACTGAAGCTTTCTTT.